The 23 T cell receptor beta chains below were found in one sample sequenced in a study of OX40 agonist ivuxolimab in advanced cancers. Here immunoSEQ multiplex PCR was the method, and the copy in TCRdb shows in-frame clones only, minus some. In the table there are about 100,000 clones, 90% of which are singletons. The sequenced sample was CD4+ or CD8+ T cells sorted from blood, obtained in a trial of the OX40 agonist ivuxolimab. The receptors shown here come from an adult with an advanced solid tumor such as melanoma, head and neck, liver or kidney cancer.

The chain couples TRBV5-4 to TRBJ2-7; D is undetermined. The CDR3 has 15 residues. V was trimmed by 4 bases and J by 0 bases, leaving 14 bases between them. The germline V gene has CDR1 SGHNT and CDR2 YYREEE (reference sequence). The CDR3 DNA follows: TGTGCCAGCAGCCAAGATCTGGACCGCTCCTACGAGCAGTACTTC. This codes for CASSQDLDRSYEQYF.

This chain uses TRBV5-1 with TRBJ1-5, with a tentative D call TRBD1 (5 bases). Germline CDR1 is SGHRS and CDR2 is YFSETQ. Trimming stripped 0 bases from V and 7 bases from J, with 14 bases between. This CDR3 contains 15 residues. CDR3 nucleotides: TGCGCCAGCAGCTTGGGGCTGGACAAAGGACAGCCCCAGCATTTT. Protein product: CASSLGLDKGQPQHF.

The chain links TRBV13 to TRBJ2-5; weak D call: TRBD2 (7 bases). The CDR3 runs to 14 residues. Germline CDR1 PRHDT, CDR2 FYEKMQ (reference sequence). V shed 2 bases and J shed 5 bases, with 12 bases lying between them. For the CDR3, the DNA is TGTGCCAGCAGCTTACGGGGGGCCGGGGAGACCCAGTACTTC. It codes for CASSLRGAGETQYF.

The gene calls are TRBV2 and TRBJ2-1; 7 bases line up with TRBD2. The length of the CDR3 is 15 residues. Germline V gene data show CDR1 as SNHLY and CDR2 as FYNNEI. V shed 6 bases and J 1 base; nucleotides not matched to a gene: 6. The CDR3 nucleotides read TGTGCCAGCAGCGAACTAGCGCGGTCCTACAATGAGCAGTTCTTC. It translates to CASSELARSYNEQFF.

This clone has only a few counts. The rearrangement joins TRBV2 to TRBJ2-5; D call uncertain. Germline V gives CDR1 SNHLY, CDR2 FYNNEI. Trimming cost V 7 bases and J 1 base, with 7 bases left between them. The CDR3 is made up of 12 amino acids. This CDR3 is CASMRSQETQYF. The CDR3 DNA sequence: TGTGCCAGCATGCGGTCCCAAGAGACCCAGTACTTC.

This clone appeared once. The J gene is TRBJ2-7, the V gene TRBV5-1; D gene uncertain. V lost 5 bases and J lost 0, with 12 bases in between. The length of the CDR3 is 14 residues. CDR1 SGHRS and CDR2 YFSETQ come from the germline V gene. The chain's CDR3 is CASRTLTSSYEQYF. The CDR3 region has the DNA TGCGCCAGCAGAACCTTAACGAGCTCCTACGAGCAGTACTTC.

The CDR3, as DNA: TGTGCCAGCAGCCTCCGGGCGGGGAGAACAGTGGGGAATGAGCAGTTCTTC. It specifies CASSLRAGRTVGNEQFF. V and J are TRBV7-3 and TRBJ2-1; D possibly corresponds to TRBD2 (6 bases). V was trimmed by 5 bases and J by 7 bases, leaving 24 bases between them. CDR1 is SGHTA, CDR2 FQGTGA, per germline. There are 17 residues in the CDR3.

This chain links TRBV28 with TRBJ1-3; 7 bases are a match to TRBD1. V was clipped by 5 bases and J by 4 bases; unmatched bases: 2. The CDR3 is 13 amino acids. In germline, CDR1 is MDHEN, CDR2 SYDVKM. The CDR3: CASSKDRGNTIYF. The CDR3 nucleotides are TGTGCCAGCAGTAAGGACAGGGGAAACACCATATATTTT.

The chain carries TRBV11-2 and TRBJ1-5; no firm D call. Germline V gives CDR1 SGHAT, CDR2 FQNNGV. The germline V and J ends were trimmed by 1 base and 7 bases, with 8 bases remaining between them. CDR3 length: 13 residues. The DNA for the CDR3 is TGTGCCAGCAGCTTAGGTATGGACCAGCCCCAGCATTTT. It codes for CASSLGMDQPQHF.

The V gene is TRBV30, the J gene TRBJ2-5; D may match TRBD1 or TRBD2 (6 bases each). Trimming left V 8 bases short and J 7 bases short, with 17 bases between. The CDR3 runs 12 residues. From germline, CDR1 is GTSNPN and CDR2 SVGIG (reference sequence). The CDR3 is CAGGPGSGTQYF. In DNA, the CDR3 is TGTGCCGGGGGGCCAGGGTCGGGGACCCAGTACTTC.

This sequence joins TRBV7-6 and TRBJ2-5; D remains unclear. In germline, CDR1 is SGHVS, CDR2 FNYEAQ. This CDR3 is 13 amino acids long. With 1 base removed from V and 1 base from J, the gap between germline ends came to 4 bases. CDR3 region: CASSLGFQETQYF. CDR3 DNA: TGTGCCAGCAGCTTAGGATTCCAAGAGACCCAGTACTTC.

The rearrangement joins TRBV7-9 to TRBJ1-1, with D unclear. V lost 9 bases and J 1 base, leaving 6 bases between the germline ends. The CDR3 runs 11 residues. CDR1 is SEHNR, CDR2 FQNEAQ, per germline (reference sequence). CDR3 in DNA: TGTGCCAGTGCACAGAACACTGAAGCTTTCTTT. Protein sequence: CASAQNTEAFF.

The J gene is TRBJ1-1, the V gene TRBV21-1; the tabulated D call, TRBD1, remains unverified against the DNA. TRBV21-1 is annotated as a pseudogene. The CDR3 totals 12 residues. The CDR3 DNA follows: TGTGCCAGCACTTCTTTCACAGGGGAAGCTTTCTTT. It yields the protein CASTSFTGEAFF.

This clone was seen once. J is TRBJ1-5 and V is TRBV27, with 7 bases aligning to TRBD1. The CDR3 runs 15 residues. The V segment lost 5 bases and the J segment 4 bases; nucleotides outside the gene matches: 8. Germline V gene sequence: CDR1 MNHEY, CDR2 SMNVEV (reference sequence). The CDR3 sequence is CASSATGLRNQPQHF. The CDR3 DNA follows: TGTGCCAGCAGTGCGACAGGGCTCAGGAATCAGCCCCAGCATTTT.

This clone has just one count. The V call is TRBV7-2, the J call TRBJ2-2; 8 bases line up with TRBD1. The germline V gene has CDR1 SGHTA and CDR2 FQGNSA. This CDR3 spans 17 amino acids. V shed 6 bases and J 6 bases; nucleotides not matched to a gene: 15. The CDR3: CASRNPRGPRRSGELFF. The CDR3 DNA reads as TGTGCCAGCAGGAATCCCAGGGGGCCCAGGCGTTCCGGGGAGCTGTTTTTT.

The chain combines TRBV7-2 with TRBJ2-1; maybe TRBD2 (6 bases). Germline loops: CDR1 SGHTA, CDR2 FQGNSA. Between the trimmed V and J ends, which lost 5 bases and 6 bases, there was a span of 14 bases. The CDR3 sequence is 14 residues long. The CDR3 protein is CASSLRLGPNEQFF. CDR3 nucleotides: TGTGCCAGCAGCCTCCGACTAGGGCCCAATGAGCAGTTCTTC.

This sequence joins TRBV2 and TRBJ2-7; 8 bases match TRBD2. V gave up 5 bases and J gave up 7 bases; unmatched junction bases: 10. Per the germline V gene, CDR1 is SNHLY and CDR2 is FYNNEI. The CDR3 length is 14 residues. The CDR3 region has the DNA TGTGCCAGCAGTTTAGAAAGCGGGAGTAATGAGCAGTACTTC. This sequence encodes CASSLESGSNEQYF.

The J gene is TRBJ1-2, the V gene TRBV30; tentatively, D is TRBD1 (6 bases). V was clipped by 3 bases and J by 7 bases, with 21 bases between them. Germline V CDR1 and CDR2: GTSNPN, SVGIG (reference sequence). This CDR3 spans 15 amino acids. CDR3 sequence: CAWSPIGNRAGGYTF. The CDR3 coding sequence is TGTGCCTGGAGCCCCATCGGGAACAGGGCTGGTGGCTACACCTTC.

This clone has only a few counts. The chain is built from TRBV4-1 and TRBJ1-4; 8 bases map to TRBD1. V shed 0 bases, J shed 4 bases, and the junction held 1 base outside the gene matches. The CDR3 runs 15 residues. From germline, CDR1 is MGHRA and CDR2 YSYEKL. CDR3 nucleotide sequence: TGCGCCAGCAGCCAAGAGGACAGGGATAATGAAAAACTGTTTTTT. Translation gives CASSQEDRDNEKLFF.

The V call is TRBV11-3, the J call TRBJ1-1, with D possibly TRBD1 on 5 matching bases. From germline, CDR1 is SGHNT and CDR2 YENEEA. This CDR3 is built from 13 residues. V lost 5 bases, J lost 3 bases, and 10 bases lay in between. Here the CDR3 DNA reads TGTGCCAGCAGCAATCAGGGTCACACTGAAGCTTTCTTT. This gives the protein CASSNQGHTEAFF.

This sequence joins TRBV9 and TRBJ1-1; D is ambiguous. V was clipped by 1 base and J by 6 bases, with 19 bases between them. Germline lookup yields CDR1 SGDLS and CDR2 YYNGEE. This CDR3 region has 16 residues. This chain's CDR3 is CASSVSEDGYGAEAFF. CDR3 nucleotide sequence: TGTGCCAGCAGCGTATCAGAAGACGGATACGGGGCTGAAGCTTTCTTT. Full variable domain (remainder filled in from reference TRBV9 and TRBJ1-1): DSGVTQTPKHLITATGQRVTLRCSPRSGDLSVYWYQQSLDQGLQFLIQYYNGEERAKGNILERFSAQQFPDLHSELNLSSLELGDSALYFCASSVSEDGYGAEAFFGQGTRLTVV.

The chain links TRBV19 to TRBJ1-2, with D tentatively TRBD1 (6 bases). The CDR3 has 10 residues. Trimming removed 9 bases from V and 7 bases from J, with 9 bases in between. From germline, CDR1 is LNHDA and CDR2 SQIVND (reference sequence). In DNA form, the CDR3 reads TGTGCCAGCACCAGGGGTGGCTACACCTTC. Its protein is CASTRGGYTF. The full variable domain, rest sourced from reference TRBV19 and TRBJ1-2, is DGGITQSPKYLFRKEGQNVTLSCEQNLNHDAMYWYRQDPGQGLRLIYYSQIVNDFQKGDIAEGYSVSREKKESFPLTVTSAQKNPTAFYLCASTRGGYTFGSGTRLTVV.

The V and J genes are TRBV4-2 and TRBJ1-2; 9 positions match TRBD1. The CDR3 spans 13 residues. Germline V CDR1 and CDR2: LGHNA, YNFKEQ. After removal of 6 bases from V and 5 bases from J, the junction contained 4 bases not matched to a gene. The CDR3 DNA follows: TGTGCCAGCAGTTTAGACAGGGGGTATGGCTACACCTTC. This encodes CASSLDRGYGYTF.